The clone carrying this T cell receptor beta chain has only a few counts. The read gets to within 3 residues of the CDR3 end, and the germline J gene fills in the rest. Patients and controls were mostly of Caucasian heritage. This sample stems from a study of T cell clonality in common variable immunodeficiency. CDR1 and CDR2 from the germline V gene are GTSNPN and SVGIG (reference sequence). The CDR3 runs to 12 residues. The protocol was immunoSEQ multiplex PCR, while the TCRdb copy is restricted to in-frame clones and leaves out a portion. The table lists tens of thousands of clones, with no singletons.

The clonotype comes from a person aged 18-70 years in good health. Sequencing input: peripheral blood mononuclear cells. The chain links TRBV30 to TRBJ1-2; D is possibly TRBD1 (5 bases). CDR3 DNA (partial): TGTGCCTGGAATCCCCCCGGGGGGGGC. Its translation: CAWNPPGGG. The full CDR3 sequence reads CAWNPPGGGYTF.